These 3 T cell receptor beta chains were all obtained from the same sample, sequenced in a study of control samples from healthy donors and cancer patients. The assay was immunoSEQ multiplex PCR, and TCRdb's table has in-frame clones only and misses some. The data hold some 200,000 clones, with over 85% observed a single time. Sequenced material: blood. All receptors derive from a man aged 18 to 35 in good health.

V and J are TRBV7-8 and TRBJ1-4; tentative D call: TRBD1 (5 bases). Germline assignment: CDR1 SGHVS and CDR2 FQNEAQ. This CDR3 comprises 13 residues. Trimming cost V 8 bases and J 5 bases, with 12 bases left between them. The CDR3 nucleotides are TGTGCCAGCTCCCGGGACCGAAATGAAAAACTGTTTTTT. This sequence encodes CASSRDRNEKLFF.

This chain joins TRBV19 and TRBJ2-3; D is unresolved. CDR1 LNHDA and CDR2 SQIVND come from the germline V gene (reference sequence). There are 12 residues in the CDR3. The V end lost 7 bases, the J end lost 3 bases, and 8 bases lay between the germline ends. CDR3 amino acids: CASTGVTDTQYF. The CDR3 DNA sequence: TGTGCCAGTACAGGAGTTACAGATACGCAGTATTTT.

The gene calls are TRBV18 and TRBJ1-1; 7 bases agree with TRBD1. J was trimmed by 4 bases and V by 8 bases; bases with no gene match: 7. CDR3 length: 13 residues. CDR1 is KGHSH and CDR2 is LQKENI in the germline V gene. The CDR3 DNA sequence: TGTGCCAGCGGGGCCGGACAGGCCACTGAAGCTTTCTTT. Protein product: CASGAGQATEAFF.